These 32 T cell receptor beta chains came from one sample sequenced in a study of graft-versus-host responses after intestinal transplantation. This table comes from immunoSEQ multiplex PCR, and its TCRdb copy is limited to in-frame clones, with some not included. The table includes under 100,000 clones, 80% to 95% detected once. The sequences come from PBMCs, collected 453 days after intestinal transplant. The source of these receptors is a human patient who received an intestinal transplant, so some T cells may come from the graft donor.

The genes are TRBV10-3 and TRBJ1-2; TRBD1 agrees at 7 bases. This CDR3 spans 15 amino acids. J gave up 2 bases and V 4 bases, and 7 bases lay outside the gene matches. Germline CDR1 reads ENHRY; CDR2 reads SYGVKD. The CDR3 spells CAISGRQGANYGYTF. The CDR3, as DNA: TGTGCCATCAGTGGCCGACAGGGCGCGAACTATGGCTACACCTTC.

This rearrangement joins TRBV28 to TRBJ2-1, with 11 nucleotides matching TRBD1. The germline V gene encodes CDR1 MDHEN and CDR2 SYDVKM. This CDR3 contains 14 residues. V shed 4 bases, J shed 8 bases, and the junction held 4 bases outside the gene matches. In nucleotides, the CDR3 is TGTGCCAGCAGTTCCCCGGGACAGGGGGATGAGCAGTTCTTC. It encodes CASSSPGQGDEQFF.

This chain uses TRBV5-8 with TRBJ1-5; D is ambiguous. The V and J ends lost 2 bases and 6 bases respectively, with 9 bases between them. The CDR3 extends over 13 amino acids. Germline CDR1 and CDR2: SGHTS and YDEGEE. The CDR3 is CASSLNGGQPQHF. The CDR3 DNA reads as TGTGCCAGCAGCTTAAACGGAGGTCAGCCCCAGCATTTT. Looking up the rest from reference TRBV5-8 and TRBJ1-5 gives the full variable domain: EAGVTQSPTHLIKTRGQQATLRCSPISGHTSVYWYQQALGLGLQFLLWYDEGEERNRGNFPPRFSGRQFPNYSSELNVNALELEDSALYLCASSLNGGQPQHFGDGTRLSIL.

The chain couples TRBV2 to TRBJ2-2, with D perhaps TRBD2 (5 bases). The V end was cut by 2 bases, the J end by 6 bases, with 10 bases between. Germline V lookup: CDR1 SNHLY, CDR2 FYNNEI. The CDR3 has 14 residues. CDR3 amino acids: CASSEWEYAGELFF. In DNA, the CDR3 is TGTGCCAGCAGTGAATGGGAGTACGCCGGGGAGCTGTTTTTT.

The chain employs TRBV4-1 and TRBJ2-7, with TRBD1 identical over 7 bases. Trimming removed 1 base from V and 6 bases from J; junction bases left unmatched: 6. Germline CDR1 MGHRA, CDR2 YSYEKL. The CDR3 has 14 amino acids. CDR3 in amino acids: CASSQGDSTREQYF. CDR3 in DNA: TGCGCCAGCAGCCAAGGGGACAGCACCCGCGAGCAGTACTTC.

DNA for the CDR3: TGTGCCAGCATCCCGGGGGCTAGCGGGGGCTACGAGCAGTACTTC. It codes for CASIPGASGGYEQYF. The V gene is TRBV6-6, the J gene TRBJ2-7, with 10 nucleotides matching TRBD2. CDR1 and CDR2 (germline): MNHNY, SVGAGI (reference sequence). Trimming removed 7 bases from V and 3 bases from J; junction bases left unmatched: 9. The CDR3 has 15 residues.

This clone was observed once. CDR3 nucleotides: TGTGCCAGCAGCTTAAGGACAGGGGGCCGTACAGATACGCAGTATTTT. Residues: CASSLRTGGRTDTQYF. The chain joins TRBV5-6 to TRBJ2-3; 11 positions agree with TRBD1. There are 16 residues in the CDR3. J gave up 3 bases and V 2 bases, and 5 bases lay outside the gene matches. Germline V lookup: CDR1 SGHDT, CDR2 YYEEEE. Using reference TRBV5-6 and TRBJ2-3 for the parts outside the CDR3, the full variable domain is DAGVTQSPTHLIKTRGQQVTLRCSPKSGHDTVSWYQQALGQGPQFIFQYYEEEERQRGNFPDRFSGHQFPNYSSELNVNALLLGDSALYLCASSLRTGGRTDTQYFGPGTRLTVL.

As DNA, the CDR3 is TGTGCCAGCAGCGTAGAGGGAAGCGAGCAGTACTTC. This sequence encodes CASSVEGSEQYF. V usage is TRBV9 and J usage is TRBJ2-7; D ambiguous. The germline V and J ends were trimmed by 0 bases and 6 bases, with 7 bases remaining between them. The CDR3 runs to 12 residues. Germline loops: CDR1 SGDLS, CDR2 YYNGEE.

The chain employs TRBV5-6 and TRBJ2-7, with 7 bases matching TRBD2. The germline V gene has CDR1 SGHDT and CDR2 YYEEEE. V dropped 3 bases and J dropped 2; count of bases not matched to a gene: 5. The CDR3 spans 14 residues. The CDR3 protein is CASSWREGAYEQYF. In DNA, the CDR3 is TGTGCCAGCAGCTGGAGGGAGGGAGCCTACGAGCAGTACTTC.

Only a few counts were recorded for this clone. The CDR3: CASSLDWVRQPQHF. The CDR3 DNA follows: TGTGCCAGCAGCTTAGACTGGGTCCGTCAGCCCCAGCATTTT. The chain has TRBV7-2 and TRBJ1-5; no reliable D call. The CDR3 sequence is 14 residues long. V was trimmed by 1 base and J by 6 bases, leaving 10 bases between them. Germline-derived CDR1 and CDR2 are SGHTA and FQGNSA. The whole variable domain, filled in from reference TRBV7-2 and TRBJ1-5, reads GAGVSQSPSNKVTEKGKDVELRCDPISGHTALYWYRQSLGQGLEFLIYFQGNSAPDKSGLPSDRFSAERTGGSVSTLTIQRTQQEDSAVYLCASSLDWVRQPQHFGDGTRLSIL.

This chain connects TRBV6-5 to TRBJ1-4; maybe TRBD1 (6 bases). The CDR3 spans 14 residues. The V end lost 6 bases, the J end lost 8 bases, and 16 bases lay between the germline ends. Germline loops: CDR1 MNHEY, CDR2 SVGAGI. CDR3 sequence reads: CASSETGSSEKLFF. CDR3 coding DNA: TGTGCCAGCAGCGAAACAGGGTCGTCGGAAAAACTGTTTTTT.

The rearrangement uses TRBV27 and TRBJ1-1; TRBD1 agrees at 7 bases. Germline assignment: CDR1 MNHEY and CDR2 SMNVEV (reference sequence). This CDR3 comprises 15 residues. V was pared by 3 bases and J by 1 base, with 5 bases of the junction left unmatched. The CDR3 here is CASSLAGTANTEAFF. The DNA for the CDR3 is TGTGCCAGCAGTTTGGCCGGGACAGCGAACACTGAAGCTTTCTTT.

The V call is TRBV6-6, the J call TRBJ1-2, with a tentative D call TRBD1 (6 bases). CDR3 size: 13 residues. V was shortened by 6 bases and J by 14 bases, with 22 bases between the two germline ends. From germline, CDR1 is MNHNY and CDR2 SVGAGI (reference sequence). Here the CDR3 DNA reads TGTGCCAGCAGGACAGGTATTGTCGGTCTGGAAACCTTC. Its protein is CASRTGIVGLETF.

The rearrangement uses TRBV9 and TRBJ1-2; D is ambiguous. This CDR3 has 14 residues. Trimming removed 0 bases at V and 6 bases at J, with 12 bases between. CDR1 and CDR2 (germline): SGDLS, YYNGEE. As DNA, the CDR3 is TGTGCCAGCAGCGTAGGGGTGGCACAGAATGGCTACACCTTC. This codes for CASSVGVAQNGYTF.

This chain uses TRBV10-1 with TRBJ2-1, with 8 bases lining up with TRBD1. Trimming cost V 8 bases and J 10 bases; bases outside gene matches: 4. This CDR3 contains 11 residues. Germline values: CDR1 WNHNN, CDR2 SYGVQD (reference sequence). CDR3 in amino acids: CASSHRGEQFF. The DNA for the CDR3 is TGCGCCAGCTCCCACAGGGGGGAGCAGTTCTTC.

J is TRBJ2-3 and V is TRBV9, with 8 bases matching TRBD1. The CDR3 contains 17 residues. Germline CDR1 is SGDLS and CDR2 is YYNGEE. V dropped 0 bases and J dropped 0; count of bases not matched to a gene: 6. The CDR3 spells CASSVAPQGASTDTQYF. Here the CDR3 DNA reads TGTGCCAGCAGCGTAGCCCCCCAGGGGGCGAGCACAGATACGCAGTATTTT.

The chain links TRBV2 to TRBJ1-6; tentative D call: TRBD1 (6 bases). Trimming took off 5 bases at V and 8 bases at J, with 16 bases between the two ends. CDR1 and CDR2 from the germline V gene are SNHLY and FYNNEI. The CDR3 loop spans 15 amino acids. As DNA, the CDR3 is TGTGCCAGCAGTACAGGCCTCGAGGGGGATTCACCCCTCCACTTT. As protein: CASSTGLEGDSPLHF.

The chain employs TRBV29-1 and TRBJ2-3; no definite D call. This CDR3 is built from 11 residues. The ends were cut back, 3 bases at V and 6 bases at J, with 7 bases in the middle. Germline V gene sequence: CDR1 SQVTM, CDR2 ANQGSEA. As DNA, the CDR3 is TGCAGCGTTGAGTCCGGGGATACGCAGTATTTT. This codes for CSVESGDTQYF.

The gene calls are TRBV10-3 and TRBJ1-1; 9 bases agree with TRBD1. The CDR3 runs to 16 residues. V shed 3 bases and J 5 bases; nucleotides not matched to a gene: 10. Germline lookup yields CDR1 ENHRY and CDR2 SYGVKD. CDR3 region: CAISEGRTGEGTEAFF. The CDR3 DNA reads TGTGCCATCAGTGAAGGCCGGACAGGGGAGGGAACTGAAGCTTTCTTT.

This chain uses TRBV10-2 with TRBJ2-7, with TRBD1 matching 8 bases. Germline loops: CDR1 WSHSY, CDR2 SAAADI. The trim removed 7 bases at V and 6 bases at J, leaving 11 bases unmatched. The CDR3 is 14 amino acids. The CDR3 loop reads CASTRTGSRSEQYF. The CDR3, as DNA: TGCGCCAGCACCCGGACAGGGAGCCGCTCCGAGCAGTACTTC.

This chain joins TRBV13 and TRBJ2-5; D possibly corresponds to TRBD2 (6 bases). V gave up 5 bases and J gave up 3 bases, with 16 bases separating them. Germline V lookup: CDR1 PRHDT, CDR2 FYEKMQ (reference sequence). The length of the CDR3 is 15 residues. The CDR3 nucleotides read TGTGCCAGCAGCCCGACCCGGACGGGGGAAGAGACCCAGTACTTC. It is translated as CASSPTRTGEETQYF.

V usage is TRBV6-6 and J usage is TRBJ2-3; maybe TRBD2 (6 bases). The V and J ends lost 8 bases and 2 bases respectively, with 14 bases between them. Germline-derived CDR1 and CDR2 are MNHNY and SVGAGI (reference sequence). This CDR3 region has 14 residues. The CDR3 loop reads CASWDLGFTDTQYF. The CDR3 DNA reads TGTGCCAGCTGGGACTTAGGGTTCACAGATACGCAGTATTTT.

The V gene is TRBV29-1, the J gene TRBJ2-7; perhaps TRBD2 as D (6 bases). The CDR3 extends over 11 amino acids. V shed 7 bases and J shed 4 bases, with 11 bases lying between them. CDR1 SQVTM and CDR2 ANQGSEA come from the germline V gene. CDR3 protein: CSGGDGYEQYF. The DNA of the CDR3 is TGCAGCGGGGGGGACGGTTACGAGCAGTACTTC.

Only a few counts were recorded for this clone. This rearrangement joins TRBV5-6 to TRBJ2-7; D is ambiguous. The V end was cut by 1 base, the J end by 5 bases, with 13 bases between. The germline CDR1 and CDR2 sequences are SGHDT and YYEEEE. The CDR3 is 14 amino acids. The CDR3 nucleotides are TGTGCCAGCAGCTTGAGGGCTAACAGCAACGAGCAGTACTTC. Its protein product is CASSLRANSNEQYF.

V and J are TRBV19 and TRBJ2-5; 7 nucleotides line up with TRBD1. J gave up 2 bases and V 5 bases, and 2 bases lay outside the gene matches. The CDR3 covers 13 residues. Germline CDR1 LNHDA, CDR2 SQIVND (reference sequence). The CDR3 is CASSPTGQETQYF. CDR3 coding DNA: TGTGCCAGTAGTCCGACAGGGCAAGAGACCCAGTACTTC. Supplemented by reference TRBV19 and TRBJ2-5, the full variable domain reads DGGITQSPKYLFRKEGQNVTLSCEQNLNHDAMYWYRQDPGQGLRLIYYSQIVNDFQKGDIAEGYSVSREKKESFPLTVTSAQKNPTAFYLCASSPTGQETQYFGPGTRLLVL.

The rearrangement links TRBV6-5 to TRBJ2-7; D might be TRBD1 or TRBD2, each matching 7 bases. The CDR3 has 16 amino acids. Germline loops: CDR1 MNHEY, CDR2 SVGAGI. Trimming left V 1 base short and J 3 bases short, with 16 bases between. The CDR3 region is CASSYLWAGGGYEQYF. CDR3 bases: TGTGCCAGCAGTTACTTGTGGGCAGGGGGGGGCTACGAGCAGTACTTC.

This rearrangement joins TRBV4-2 to TRBJ2-7; D ambiguous. The CDR3 is made up of 16 amino acids. V was shortened by 1 base and J by 0 bases, with 13 bases between the two germline ends. Per germline, CDR1 LGHNA and CDR2 YNFKEQ. CDR3 coding DNA: TGTGCCAGCAGCCAAGTGCCGCCAGATAGCTCCTACGAGCAGTACTTC. Amino acid sequence: CASSQVPPDSSYEQYF.

On this clone: One end of the junction varies from germline; a read error may be responsible. The same CDR3 can be traced to other DNA sequences in this sample. The gene calls are TRBV7-7 and TRBJ2-7, with D possibly being TRBD1 or TRBD2 (5 bases each). CDR3 length: 15 residues. Germline CDR1 and CDR2: SSHAT and FNYEAQ (reference sequence). The CDR3 reads CASSLGRSSSYEQYF. The CDR3 region has the DNA TGTGCTAGCAGCTTGGGACGGAGCTCCTCCTACGAGCAGTACTTC.

The chain couples TRBV5-1 to TRBJ2-3; perhaps TRBD1 as D (5 bases). In germline, CDR1 is SGHRS, CDR2 YFSETQ. CDR3 length: 15 residues. V shed 1 base and J shed 6 bases, with 15 bases lying between them. This chain's CDR3 is CASSLWAGSGDTQYF. DNA of the CDR3: TGCGCCAGCAGCTTGTGGGCAGGGTCTGGGGATACGCAGTATTTT.

The rearrangement links TRBV18 to TRBJ1-2; D is uncertain. The germline V and J ends were trimmed by 3 bases and 7 bases, with 18 bases remaining between them. Germline values: CDR1 KGHSH, CDR2 LQKENI. This CDR3 contains 15 residues. This CDR3 is CASSPENGQFGGYTF. CDR3 nucleotides: TGTGCCAGCTCACCCGAAAACGGCCAGTTCGGTGGCTACACCTTC.

The CDR3 here is CSAQSTFGASYEQYF. The CDR3 nucleotides are TGCAGCGCCCAATCGACCTTCGGGGCCTCCTACGAGCAGTACTTC. This sequence joins TRBV29-1 and TRBJ2-7, with D perhaps given as TRBD1 or TRBD2 (5 bases each). Germline CDR1 SQVTM, CDR2 ANQGSEA. V gave up 7 bases and J gave up 0 bases, with 19 bases separating them. The CDR3 has 15 amino acids.

This clone appeared once. The gene calls are TRBV10-3 and TRBJ1-1; no reliable D call. There are 15 residues in the CDR3. The germline gives CDR1 ENHRY, CDR2 SYGVKD. The germline V and J ends were trimmed by 3 bases and 1 base, with 12 bases remaining between them. Here the CDR3 reads CAISDGWVTNTEAFF. Here the CDR3 DNA reads TGTGCCATCAGTGATGGTTGGGTGACGAACACTGAAGCTTTCTTT.